One sample yielded the 7 T cell receptor beta chains listed below, sequenced in a study of CD8+CD57+ T cells in acquired aplastic anemia. Template material for TCR beta VDJ and CDR3 profiling consisted of genomic DNA. Each CDR3 protein is one row after TCRdb ran MiXCR on the reads. Of around 150,000 distinct CDR3 sequences listed, about 50% were seen once; the top ten hold about 30%. Patients picked for sequencing had shown CD8+CD57+ cell expansion detected by flow cytometry. The sample was sorted CD4+, CD8+, or CD8+CD57+ T cells (not recorded which) from PBMCs. The receptor source for this set is a human donor with aplastic anemia.

This rearrangement joins TRBV15 to TRBJ1-1; 8 bases are shared with TRBD1. The CDR3 is 15 amino acids. Trimming cost V 3 bases and J 4 bases; bases outside gene matches: 7. CDR1 is LNHNV and CDR2 is YYDKDF in the germline V gene (reference sequence). The CDR3 here is CATSSVTGVSTEAFF. The CDR3 DNA sequence: TGTGCCACCAGCAGTGTGACAGGGGTGAGCACTGAAGCTTTCTTT.

The chain uses TRBV15 and TRBJ2-2, with no clear D. Looked up from germline, CDR1 is LNHNV and CDR2 is YYDKDF (reference sequence). The CDR3 is 12 residues long. Trimming cost V 0 bases and J 7 bases, with 3 bases left between them. The chain's CDR3 is CATSRDFGELFF. The CDR3 bases are TGTGCCACCAGCAGAGATTTCGGGGAGCTGTTTTTT.

This clonotype was counted many times. This chain connects TRBV9 to TRBJ1-5; D uncertain. CDR3 size: 14 residues. V lost 0 bases to trimming and J lost 4 bases, with 8 bases between them. CDR1 SGDLS and CDR2 YYNGEE come from the germline V gene. In DNA form, the CDR3 reads TGTGCCAGCAGCGTAGGCAGCTTTAATCAGCCCCAGCATTTT. Translation gives CASSVGSFNQPQHF.

The chain couples TRBV10-3 to TRBJ1-2, with 9 bases lining up with TRBD1. V trimming: 6 bases; J trimming: 4 bases; junction bases outside the gene matches: 6. This CDR3 spans 14 amino acids. The germline V gene encodes CDR1 ENHRY and CDR2 SYGVKD. CDR3 DNA sequence: TGTGCCATCAGGGGTACGGACAGGGGCTATGGCTACACCTTC. Its protein product is CAIRGTDRGYGYTF.

This clonotype was counted many times. The chain employs TRBV6-2 or TRBV6-3 and TRBJ2-7; D is undetermined. The CDR3 length is 13 residues. V was cut by 2 bases and J by 2 bases, with 7 bases left in between. Germline loops: CDR1 MNHEY, CDR2 SVGEGT. CDR3: CASSYGSTYEQYF. In DNA, the CDR3 is TGTGCCAGCAGTTACGGCTCGACCTACGAGCAGTACTTC.

This clonotype appeared many times. The rearrangement joins TRBV11-3 to TRBJ2-1; D is possibly TRBD1 (5 bases). Germline CDR1 and CDR2: SGHNT and YENEEA. This CDR3 contains 14 residues. V was pared by 4 bases and J by 3 bases, with 10 bases between. The CDR3 coding sequence is TGTGCCAGCAGCTCCTCGGACAACTACAATGAGCAGTTCTTC. Encoded protein: CASSSSDNYNEQFF.

The chain links TRBV19 to TRBJ1-5; D unresolved. Trimming pared 7 bases from V and 3 bases from J, leaving 10 bases between. The CDR3 is made up of 13 amino acids. CDR1 and CDR2 from the germline V gene are LNHDA and SQIVND (reference sequence). The CDR3 coding sequence is TGTGCCAGTAAGGGAGACTACAATCAGCCCCAGCATTTT. This codes for CASKGDYNQPQHF.